The 30 T cell receptor beta chains below all came from one sample that was sequenced in a study of T cells after yellow fever vaccination. From the 5' RACE reads, TCRdb called clonotypes with MiXCR, one entry per CDR3 protein. Of approximately 300,000 distinct CDR3 sequences in the sample, 8.7% were seen once. Here the sequenced sample was PBMCs, taken on the day of the first yellow fever vaccination. These receptors were collected from a man between 18 and 29 years old who received the YFV17D yellow fever vaccine.

The table lists this clonotype with a few counts. The chain couples TRBV19 to TRBJ2-3; D unclear. The length of the CDR3 is 16 residues. From germline, CDR1 is LNHDA and CDR2 SQIVND (reference sequence). V lost 5 bases to trimming and J lost 1 base, with 16 bases between them. CDR3 coding DNA: TGTGCCAGTAGTCGCCCGTCCGGGTATGGCACAGATACGCAGTATTTT. Amino acid sequence: CASSRPSGYGTDTQYF.

The chain links TRBV20-1 to TRBJ2-7; D not resolved. CDR3 length: 12 residues. The V end lost 6 bases, the J end lost 3 bases, and 12 bases lay between the germline ends. CDR1 is DFQATT, CDR2 SNEGSKA, per germline (reference sequence). The DNA for the CDR3 is TGCAGTGCAGATCGTATGAACTACGAGCAGTACGTC. Its protein product is CSADRMNYEQYV.

The J gene is TRBJ1-6, the V gene TRBV10-3; D is ambiguous. The CDR3 contains 14 residues. Deletions cut 1 base from V and 8 bases from J, with 9 bases between. Per the germline V gene, CDR1 is ENHRY and CDR2 is SYGVKD. The CDR3 DNA is TGTGCCATCAGTGAGTGGTCGGACTATTCACCCCTCCACTTT. Its protein is CAISEWSDYSPLHF.

This clonotype was found many times. The chain has TRBV20-1 and TRBJ2-1, with 7 positions matching TRBD1. Per germline, CDR1 DFQATT and CDR2 SNEGSKA (reference sequence). The junction had 3 bases not matched to a gene; V was cut back by 0 bases and J by 10 bases. The length of the CDR3 is 12 residues. CDR3 DNA sequence: TGCAGTGCTAGAGAGGGACAGCTAGAGCAGTTCTTC. Translation: CSAREGQLEQFF.

This clonotype has a count of ten or more. This chain joins TRBV6-4 and TRBJ2-5; TRBD2 agrees at 14 bases. The CDR3 contains 16 residues. Germline V lookup: CDR1 MRHNA, CDR2 SNTAGT. J lost 3 bases, V lost 4 bases, and 4 bases had no gene match. The CDR3 DNA sequence: TGTGCCAGCAGTGTCCCGGGACTAGCGGGGGAAGAGACCCAGTACTTC. This codes for CASSVPGLAGEETQYF.

This clonotype was counted ten times or more. The chain uses TRBV19 and TRBJ2-7; TRBD1 or TRBD2 may be the D gene (5 bases each). V gave up 4 bases and J gave up 4 bases, with 11 bases separating them. CDR3 length: 13 amino acids. The germline gives CDR1 LNHDA, CDR2 SQIVND (reference sequence). Here the CDR3 DNA reads TGTGCCAGTAGTACGGTTTGGGGGTACGAGCAGTACGTC. Protein sequence: CASSTVWGYEQYV.

This clonotype occurred many times. The rearrangement uses TRBV28 and TRBJ2-1; either TRBD1 or TRBD2 may supply D (6 bases each). V was cut by 5 bases and J by 0 bases, with 14 bases left in between. The CDR3 is 16 residues long. Germline V gene lookup returns CDR1 MDHEN and CDR2 SYDVKM. The CDR3 loop is CASSPTGASSYNEQFF. CDR3 DNA sequence: TGTGCCAGCAGTCCCACGGGGGCGAGCTCCTACAATGAGCAGTTCTTC. The complete variable domain, with remaining parts taken from reference TRBV28 and TRBJ2-1, reads DVKVTQSSRYLVKRTGEKVFLECVQDMDHENMFWYRQDPGLGLRLIYFSYDVKMKEKGDIPEGYSVSREKKERFSLILESASTNQTSMYLCASSPTGASSYNEQFFGPGTRLTVL.

This sequence joins TRBV5-1 and TRBJ2-1, with D perhaps matching TRBD2 (7 bases). The CDR3 covers 14 residues. CDR1 SGHRS and CDR2 YFSETQ come from the germline V gene. V lost 5 bases, J lost 7 bases, and 16 bases lay in between. Here the CDR3 reads CASSGGGPVNEQFF. The CDR3 bases are TGCGCCAGCAGTGGGGGGGGGCCAGTAAATGAGCAGTTCTTC.

This clonotype was recorded a few times. The chain joins TRBV5-1 to TRBJ2-5; possible D gene TRBD2, 5 bases. This CDR3 has 18 residues. Trimming left V 2 bases short and J 7 bases short, with 27 bases between. Per the germline V gene, CDR1 is SGHRS and CDR2 is YFSETQ. CDR3 nucleotide sequence: TGCGCCAGCAGCTTCACTAACCTCCCGGGAACGGACCACGGGACCCAGTACTTC. Its translation: CASSFTNLPGTDHGTQYF.

The J gene is TRBJ2-5, the V gene TRBV27; a weak D match, TRBD2 (6 bases). Germline V gives CDR1 MNHEY, CDR2 SMNVEV (reference sequence). The CDR3 covers 15 residues. Trimming shortened V by 0 bases and J by 6 bases, and 14 bases separated the two germline ends. As DNA, the CDR3 is TGTGCCAGCAGTTTATCAGCGGCGGGGATAAAGACCCAGTACTTC. This gives the protein CASSLSAAGIKTQYF.

This clonotype was recorded only once. The J gene is TRBJ2-7, the V gene TRBV13; the D gene is possibly TRBD1 (6 bases). This CDR3 comprises 14 residues. Deletions cut 5 bases from V and 4 bases from J, with 15 bases between. Germline-derived CDR1 and CDR2 are PRHDT and FYEKMQ (reference sequence). The CDR3 here is CASSARDTSYEQYF. The DNA of the CDR3 is TGTGCCAGCAGCGCCCGGGACACCTCTTACGAGCAGTACTTC.

This clonotype was counted a few times. The chain has TRBV2 and TRBJ2-7; TRBD1 agrees at 7 bases. Germline V gene lookup returns CDR1 SNHLY and CDR2 FYNNEI. The J segment lost 3 bases and the V segment lost 4 bases, leaving 6 bases of the junction unmatched. The CDR3 is 14 residues long. CDR3 sequence (DNA): TGTGCCAGCAGTGCTCCGGGACAGATCTACGAGCAGTACTTC. Translating it yields CASSAPGQIYEQYF.

Only a few counts were recorded for this clonotype. V and J are TRBV5-1 and TRBJ2-1; D uncertain. Germline V CDR1 and CDR2: SGHRS, YFSETQ. V was clipped by 3 bases and J by 7 bases, with 11 bases between them. The CDR3 runs 13 residues. CDR3 in DNA: TGCGCCAGCAGCTCGATAACTTTGAATGAGCAGTTCTTC. Its translation: CASSSITLNEQFF.

This sequence joins TRBV20-1 and TRBJ2-5, with 8 bases fitting TRBD2. Per the germline V gene, CDR1 is DFQATT and CDR2 is SNEGSKA (reference sequence). This CDR3 has 15 amino acids. The V gene end was trimmed by 0 bases and the J gene end by 2 bases; junction bases not matched to a gene: 5. The CDR3 DNA reads TGCAGTGCTAGAGATTGGGTAGCGGGACAAGAGACCCAGTACTTC. Protein product: CSARDWVAGQETQYF.

This chain uses TRBV7-3 with TRBJ1-1; D call uncertain. The V and J ends lost 5 bases and 10 bases respectively, with 23 bases between them. The CDR3 extends over 15 amino acids. Per germline, CDR1 SGHTA and CDR2 FQGTGA. The CDR3 here is CASSPDGKVGRRAFF. As DNA, the CDR3 is TGTGCCAGCAGCCCAGACGGGAAAGTGGGGAGGCGAGCTTTCTTT.

This clonotype came up a few times. The chain combines TRBV3-1 with TRBJ1-1; TRBD1 might be the D (6 bases). V lost 4 bases and J lost 4, with 13 bases in between. Germline CDR1 LGHDT, CDR2 YNNKEL (reference sequence). This CDR3 is built from 14 residues. CDR3 coding DNA: TGTGCCAGCAGCCTGTCAACAGGGATCACTGAAGCTTTCTTT. It is translated as CASSLSTGITEAFF.

CDR3 amino acids: CASSDPTGRDTGELFF. CDR3 bases: TGTGCCAGCAGTGACCCGACAGGAAGGGACACCGGGGAGCTGTTTTTT. The chain carries TRBV25-1 and TRBJ2-2; D might be TRBD1 (6 bases). Germline V gene lookup returns CDR1 MGHDK and CDR2 SYGVNS. Trimming shortened V by 3 bases and J by 3 bases, and 14 bases separated the two germline ends. This CDR3 has 16 amino acids.

This clonotype was seen only a few times. No DNA is shown, since the ends of the CDR3 on it are uncertain; the CDR3 is the one TCRdb lists. The chain couples TRBV7-5 to TRBJ1-1. TRBV7-5 represents a pseudogene. Termini included, the CDR3 measures 15 amino acids. CDR3 sequence reads: CISVPEAYSWTEAFF.

This clonotype was seen many times. The chain has TRBV4-3 and TRBJ1-5; D is unclear. The CDR3 loop spans 16 amino acids. The germline V and J ends were trimmed by 4 bases and 0 bases, with 13 bases remaining between them. Germline loops: CDR1 LGHNA, CDR2 YSLEER. CDR3 nucleotide sequence: TGCGCCAGCAGCCCCTCGACCGAGAATAGCAATCAGCCCCAGCATTTT. Amino acids: CASSPSTENSNQPQHF.

This clonotype has a count of ten or more. This chain links TRBV7-2 with TRBJ2-5; TRBD1 matches at 9 bases. With 5 bases clipped from V and 5 bases from J, the junction kept 6 bases outside the gene matches. The CDR3 runs to 14 residues. Germline CDR1 reads SGHTA; CDR2 reads FQGNSA. CDR3 region: CASSMTGGSETQYF. CDR3 coding DNA: TGTGCCAGCAGCATGACAGGGGGTTCGGAGACCCAGTACTTC.

This clonotype was seen only a few times. The chain has TRBV20-1 and TRBJ2-7; weak D call: TRBD2 (6 bases). The CDR3 is made up of 12 amino acids. Trimming removed 3 bases at V and 6 bases at J, with 12 bases between. Germline V gene sequence: CDR1 DFQATT, CDR2 SNEGSKA (reference sequence). The CDR3 nucleotides read TGCAGTGCTAGTGGGGACTTAACCGAGCAGTACGTC. Protein sequence: CSASGDLTEQYV.

This clonotype occurred a few times. The chain joins TRBV6-2 or TRBV6-3 to TRBJ2-2; the match to TRBD2 covers 9 bases. The V and J ends lost 2 bases and 0 bases, in that order; junction bases with no gene match: 10. Germline V CDR1 and CDR2: MNHEY, SVGEGT. The length of the CDR3 is 19 residues. As DNA, the CDR3 is TGTGCCAGCAGTTACCCGGTTGCTAGCGGGGCACCGAACACCGGGGAGCTGTTTTTT. Its protein is CASSYPVASGAPNTGELFF.

This clonotype was detected only a few times. The chain has TRBV21-1 and TRBJ2-7. TRBV21-1 is a recognized pseudogene. This CDR3 has 17 amino acids. The CDR3 DNA is TGTGCCAGCAGCCCGAGAAAGGCCAGCGTCCTGACGATCGAGCAGTACGTC. Protein sequence: CASSPRKASVLTIEQYV.

The genes are TRBV2 and TRBJ2-7; D remains unclear. This CDR3 region has 13 residues. Between the trimmed V and J ends, which lost 7 bases and 1 base, there was a span of 11 bases. Germline V gene sequence: CDR1 SNHLY, CDR2 FYNNEI. The DNA for the CDR3 is TGTGCCAGCAACTCGTACAGTTCCTACGAGCAGTACTTC. Protein sequence: CASNSYSSYEQYF.

The V gene is TRBV5-6, the J gene TRBJ2-7; possible D gene TRBD1, 6 bases. V was cut by 0 bases and J by 3 bases, with 16 bases left in between. Germline CDR1 is SGHDT and CDR2 is YYEEEE. The CDR3 runs to 16 residues. The CDR3 DNA is TGTGCCAGCAGCTTGGTTGGGACAACAAGCTACTACGAGCAGTACGTC. Protein product: CASSLVGTTSYYEQYV.

This clonotype was found a few times. The chain combines TRBV5-1 with TRBJ2-1, with 9 bases fitting TRBD2. Germline V gene sequence: CDR1 SGHRS, CDR2 YFSETQ. V shed 0 bases and J 7 bases; nucleotides not matched to a gene: 5. This CDR3 contains 15 residues. The CDR3 loop is CASSLESGGSNEQFF. The CDR3 coding sequence is TGCGCCAGCAGCTTGGAGAGCGGGGGGTCTAATGAGCAGTTCTTC.

This clonotype has more than one count but fewer than ten. This chain connects TRBV6-1 to TRBJ2-5, with D unresolved. This CDR3 has 11 residues. From germline, CDR1 is MNHNS and CDR2 SASEGT. Trimming removed 6 bases from V and 4 bases from J, with 6 bases in between. CDR3 sequence (DNA): TGTGCCAGCAGCGACCGAGAGACCCAGTACTTC. It is translated as CASSDRETQYF.

In its sample, this clonotype was seen many times. This sequence joins TRBV11-2 and TRBJ2-3; 8 nucleotides line up with TRBD2. The V and J ends lost 4 bases and 5 bases, in that order; junction bases with no gene match: 8. The CDR3 is made up of 15 amino acids. Germline CDR1 reads SGHAT; CDR2 reads FQNNGV. This chain's CDR3 is CASSSLGGAGDTQYF. The CDR3 region has the DNA TGTGCCAGCAGCTCTCTCGGGGGGGCCGGAGATACGCAGTATTTT.

This clonotype appeared a few times. The chain recombines TRBV11-2 with TRBJ2-1; 8 nucleotides align to TRBD1. Germline CDR1 and CDR2: SGHAT and FQNNGV. V trimming: 4 bases; J trimming: 4 bases; junction bases outside the gene matches: 6. The CDR3 length is 15 residues. CDR3 residues: CASSSVQGVYNEQFF. The CDR3 nucleotides read TGTGCCAGCAGCTCCGTACAGGGGGTATACAATGAGCAGTTCTTC.

This clonotype was counted between two and nine times. The CDR3 DNA is TGTGCCAGCAGCTTATTTCTAGATAATTCACCCCTCCACTTT. As protein: CASSLFLDNSPLHF. V usage is TRBV7-8 and J usage is TRBJ1-6; D unclear. The length of the CDR3 is 14 residues. Germline lookup yields CDR1 SGHVS and CDR2 FQNEAQ. Trimming left V 2 bases short and J 5 bases short, with 7 bases between. The full variable domain, with the rest looked up from reference TRBV7-8 and TRBJ1-6, is GAGVSQSPRYKVAKRGQDVALRCDPISGHVSLFWYQQALGQGPEFLTYFQNEAQLDKSGLPSDRFFAERPEGSVSTLKIQRTQQEDSAVYLCASSLFLDNSPLHFGNGTRLTVT.